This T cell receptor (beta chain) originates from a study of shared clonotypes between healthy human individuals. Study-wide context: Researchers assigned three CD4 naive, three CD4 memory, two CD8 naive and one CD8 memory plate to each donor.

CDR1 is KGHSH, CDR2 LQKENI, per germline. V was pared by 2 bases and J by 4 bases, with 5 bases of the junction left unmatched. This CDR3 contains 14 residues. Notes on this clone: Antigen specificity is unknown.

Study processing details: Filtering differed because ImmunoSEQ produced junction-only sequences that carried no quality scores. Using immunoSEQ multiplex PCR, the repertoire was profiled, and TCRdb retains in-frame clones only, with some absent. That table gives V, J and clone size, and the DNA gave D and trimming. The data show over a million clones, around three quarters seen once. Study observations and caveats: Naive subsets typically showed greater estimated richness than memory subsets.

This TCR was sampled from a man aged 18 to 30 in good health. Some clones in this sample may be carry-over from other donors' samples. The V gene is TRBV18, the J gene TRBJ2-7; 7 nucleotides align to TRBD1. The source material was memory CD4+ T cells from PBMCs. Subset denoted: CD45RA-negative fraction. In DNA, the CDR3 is TGTGCCAGCTCACCAGGGACAGAGGGGTACGAGCAGTACTTC. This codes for CASSPGTEGYEQYF.